Listed below are T cell receptor beta chains from one sample, sequenced in a study of T cell clonotyping in hematopoietic cell transplantation. Here immunoSEQ multiplex PCR was the method, and the copy in TCRdb shows in-frame clones only, minus some. Here the sample spans 45,000 to 60,000 clones, around 86% being singletons. Material: peripheral blood mononuclear cells, obtained before stem cell transplant. The receptors here all came from a man aged 55 to 69 with biphenotypic leukemia. Some clones in this sample may be carry-over from other donors' samples. Both conserved end residues are part of each CDR3. Fields, in order: D gene, V gene, J gene, clone size, CDR3 DNA, CDR3 protein. The D gene is left open where the match is weak. Part of the rows lack a size; the others show once, few, many or a class for expanded clones.

>TRBD1|TRBV5-6|TRBJ1-5|-
TGTGCCAGCAGCTTGCTCTCGACAGGGAGTTTTCAGCCCCAGCATTTT
CASSLLSTGSFQPQHF
>-|TRBV5-6|TRBJ1-1|-
TGTGCCAGCAGCTTCGGAAACTGGAACACTGAAGCTTTCTTT
CASSFGNWNTEAFF
>TRBD2|TRBV14|TRBJ2-1|-
TGTGCCAGCAGCTACGGACTAGCTCTCTACAATGAGCAGTTCTTC
CASSYGLALYNEQFF
>-|TRBV10-3|TRBJ2-7|-
TGTGCCACCGGATTCAGAGTAGGGGGTGTGAGAAACGAGCAGTACTTC
CATGFRVGGVRNEQYF
>-|TRBV5-1|TRBJ1-1|-
TGCGCCAGCAGCTCAGGACAGCTCGCTGAAGCTTTCTTT
CASSSGQLAEAFF
>-|TRBV30|TRBJ2-5|-
TGTGCCTGGAGTGAAGAGACCCAGTACTTC
CAWSEETQYF
>-|TRBV28|TRBJ1-2|-
TGTGCCAGCCTTAGGGACGCCTATGGCTACACCTTC
CASLRDAYGYTF
>TRBD2|TRBV28|TRBJ2-3|-
TGTGCCAGCAGTACCCTGGCGGGAGTGGCAGATACGCAGTATTTT
CASSTLAGVADTQYF
>-|TRBV4-1|TRBJ1-2|-
TGCGCCAGCAGCCAACCTAACACGGGCTACACCTTC
CASSQPNTGYTF
>TRBD1|TRBV19|TRBJ1-1|-
TGTGCCAGTAGTATCAGGGGGGAAGGGACTGAAGCTTTCTTT
CASSIRGEGTEAFF
>-|TRBV28|TRBJ1-5|few
TGTGCCAGCAGTTCCGGTGGGGATAGCAATCAGCCCCAGCATTTT
CASSSGGDSNQPQHF
>TRBD1|TRBV7-8|TRBJ1-2|-
TGTGCCAGCAGCTTAGTGGGGGCAGGGGGATATGGCTACACCTTC
CASSLVGAGGYGYTF
>-|TRBV27|TRBJ1-1|-
TGTGCCAGCAGTCCGCACAGAGACACTGAAGCTTTCTTT
CASSPHRDTEAFF
>-|TRBV19|TRBJ2-5|-
TGTGCCAGTAGTCCGACCAATAGCCCCGGGGAGACCCAGTACTTC
CASSPTNSPGETQYF
>-|TRBV5-1|TRBJ1-5|-
TGCGCCAGCAGCTTGGGGAACAGGGATCAGCCCCAGCATTTT
CASSLGNRDQPQHF
>-|TRBV2|TRBJ2-7|few
TGTGCCAGCACTGGCCCAGGCCACGAGCAGTACTTC
CASTGPGHEQYF
>-|TRBV6-1|TRBJ2-7|-
TGTGCCAGCAGTGAGGTAGGCGGGGACTCCTACGAGCAGTACTTC
CASSEVGGDSYEQYF
>TRBD1|TRBV7-8|TRBJ2-7|once
TGTGCCAGCAGCCCCCGACCACCCCTACAGGACAGGGACTACGAGCAGTACTTC
CASSPRPPLQDRDYEQYF
>-|TRBV18|TRBJ2-5|-
TGTGCCAGCTCACCACAGAACGGCCCGCAGTACTTC
CASSPQNGPQYF
>-|TRBV9|TRBJ1-1|-
TGTGCCAGCAGCCCGGAGAACACTGAAGCTTTCTTT
CASSPENTEAFF
>TRBD1|TRBV4-1|TRBJ1-2|-
TGCGCCAGCAGCCAAGAGACAGGGGAAGCTAACTATGGCTACACCTTC
CASSQETGEANYGYTF
>-|TRBV5-8|TRBJ2-3|-
TGTGCCAGCAGCTTGGAGGGGCCGCACAGCACAGATACGCAGTATTTT
CASSLEGPHSTDTQYF
>-|TRBV30|TRBJ1-1|-
TGTGCCTGGAGTGTCGGGCAGGGGCTGGCTTTCTTT
CAWSVGQGLAFF
>TRBD2|TRBV28|TRBJ2-2|-
TGTGCCAGCAGTTCGCCGACACTAGCGGGAACCGTTGGTGGGGTCGGGGAGCTGTTTTTT
CASSSPTLAGTVGGVGELFF
>-|TRBV30|TRBJ2-1|-
TGTGCCTGGAGACCAGTGGGCGACAGGAGGGAGTTCTTC
CAWRPVGDRREFF
>-|TRBV6-5|TRBJ1-1|-
TGTGCCAGCATCCCCCCCGGGGCGGACACTGAAGCTTTCTTT
CASIPPGADTEAFF
>-|TRBV18|TRBJ2-5|-
TGTGCCAGCTCCCGAGGGCCCGGGGACGAAGAGACCCAGTACTTC
CASSRGPGDEETQYF
>TRBD1|TRBV7-3|TRBJ2-1|-
TGTGCCAGCAGCTTATCAGGGGGCTCCTACAATGAGCAGTTCTTC
CASSLSGGSYNEQFF
>-|TRBV7-3|TRBJ2-1|-
TGTGCCAGCAGCTTACTAGCAGGTGAGGGACACAATGAGCAGTTCTTC
CASSLLAGEGHNEQFF
>-|TRBV7-8|TRBJ1-2|-
TGTGCCAGCAGCTTAGTTGCGCGTCAGATGGGCCGAGGGCCGGCCGATAACTATGGCTACACCTTC
CASSLVARQMGRGPADNYGYTF
>TRBD1|TRBV28|TRBJ2-7|-
TGTGCCAGCAGTCAACAGGGGAATGATTACTACGAGCAGTACTTC
CASSQQGNDYYEQYF
>-|TRBV30|TRBJ2-1|-
TGTGCCTGGCAGGGGGGAATTAACAATGAGCAGTTCTTC
CAWQGGINNEQFF
>-|TRBV28|TRBJ1-1|-
TGTGCCAGCACCATGAACACTGAAGCTTTCTTT
CASTMNTEAFF
>-|TRBV30|TRBJ1-2|-
TGTGCCTGGACTAGTAGCGCTAACTATGGCTACACCTTC
CAWTSSANYGYTF
>TRBD2|TRBV20-1|TRBJ2-7|-
TGCAGTGCGCGGACTAGCCGCGAGCAGTACTTC
CSARTSREQYF
>-|TRBV28|TRBJ2-7|-
TGTGCCAGCAGTTTTGAGGGGGAGGCATACGAGCAGTACTTC
CASSFEGEAYEQYF
>-|TRBV19|TRBJ2-3|once
TGTGCCAGTAGTATACGGAGCGATAGCACAGATACGCAGTATTTT
CASSIRSDSTDTQYF
>-|TRBV29-1|TRBJ1-1|-
TGCAGCGTTGACGGGGCCGCGGAAGCTTTCTTT
CSVDGAAEAFF
>-|TRBV9|TRBJ2-2|once
TGTGCCAGCAGCCCCACTGATTATACCGGGGAGCTGTTTTTT
CASSPTDYTGELFF
>-|TRBV27|TRBJ2-2|-
TGTGCCAGCAGTTTCGTAGGCCAGCTGGGTAACACCGGGGAGCTGTTTTTT
CASSFVGQLGNTGELFF
>TRBD2|TRBV2|TRBJ2-4|-
TGTGCCAGCAGTACTAGCGGGGTTCCCCCCCAAAACATTCAGTACTTC
CASSTSGVPPQNIQYF
>TRBD1|TRBV19|TRBJ1-2|-
TGTGCCAGTAGTATTACCCGACAGGGAGGTAACTATGGCTACACCTTC
CASSITRQGGNYGYTF
>-|TRBV6-5|TRBJ2-6|-
TGTGCCAGCAACTCTCGCACTGGGGCCAACGTCCTGACTTTC
CASNSRTGANVLTF
>-|TRBV2|TRBJ1-2|few
TGTGCCAGCGGCTTTGGCCCCTATGGCTACACCTTC
CASGFGPYGYTF
>-|TRBV4-1|TRBJ2-7|-
TGCGCCAGCCCCGAGGAGAGGGCCCCCTACGAGCAGTACTTC
CASPEERAPYEQYF
>TRBD2|TRBV28|TRBJ2-7|-
TGTGCCAGCAGTCCGACTAGCGGGAGTTCCTACGAGCAGTACTTC
CASSPTSGSSYEQYF
>-|TRBV25-1|TRBJ2-1|-
TGTGCCAGCAGTGAATTGCCTCGGGACATGATAAACAATGAGCAGTTCTTC
CASSELPRDMINNEQFF
>-|TRBV6-6|TRBJ2-2|-
TGTGCCAGCAGTTACTCTGAGGGAGGTAACGGGGAGCTGTTTTTT
CASSYSEGGNGELFF